A single sample is the source of the 32 T cell receptor beta chains below, sequenced in a study of shared clonotypes between healthy human individuals. The protocol was immunoSEQ multiplex PCR, while the TCRdb copy is restricted to in-frame clones and leaves out a portion. The sample holds millions of clones, about 92% seen once. Naive-designated CD8 cells lacked CD45RO, were positively enriched for CCR7, and omitted terminally differentiated effector memory CD45RA+ cells. Sequenced: naive CD8+ T cells from PBMCs. The receptors shown here come from a man younger than 35 in good health. Some clones in this sample may be carry-over from other donors' samples.

This rearrangement joins TRBV11-2 to TRBJ2-1, with D possibly TRBD2 on 5 matching bases. CDR1 and CDR2 from the germline V gene are SGHAT and FQNNGV. V was cut by 1 base and J by 4 bases, with 11 bases left in between. The CDR3 runs to 15 residues. Written as DNA, the CDR3 is TGTGCCAGCAGCTTAGTAGTAGGGAGTTACAATGAGCAGTTCTTC. Amino acids: CASSLVVGSYNEQFF.

The chain combines TRBV27 with TRBJ1-5, with D maybe TRBD1 (5 bases). This CDR3 is 16 amino acids long. Trimming took off 1 base at V and 1 base at J, with 11 bases between the two ends. Germline loops: CDR1 MNHEY, CDR2 SMNVEV (reference sequence). CDR3 residues: CASSLYGWGSNQPQHF. The CDR3 nucleotides read TGTGCCAGCAGTTTATATGGTTGGGGGAGCAATCAGCCCCAGCATTTT.

The genes are TRBV10-2 and TRBJ2-3; unclear D gene. There are 15 residues in the CDR3. The V gene's germline CDR1 is WSHSY and CDR2 SAAADI. V was shortened by 2 bases and J by 0 bases, with 9 bases between the two germline ends. The CDR3 spells CASSEGYSSTDTQYF. CDR3 coding DNA: TGCGCCAGCAGTGAGGGGTACTCTAGCACAGATACGCAGTATTTT.

The CDR3 is CASSRNGATNEKLFF. DNA of the CDR3: TGTGCCAGCAGCCGCAACGGTGCAACTAATGAAAAACTGTTTTTT. The V call is TRBV7-9, the J call TRBJ1-4; D gene unclear. The CDR3 extends over 15 amino acids. The germline gives CDR1 SEHNR, CDR2 FQNEAQ (reference sequence). V shed 5 bases and J shed 0 bases, with 10 bases lying between them. The full variable domain, in which reference TRBV7-9 and TRBJ1-4 provide the parts outside the CDR3, is DTGVSQNPRHKITKRGQNVTFRCDPISEHNRLYWYRQTLGQGPEFLTYFQNEAQLEKSRLLSDRFSAERPKGSFSTLEIQRTEQGDSAMYLCASSRNGATNEKLFFGSGTQLSVL.

The rearrangement uses TRBV4-2 and TRBJ1-5; 8 positions match TRBD1. Germline CDR1 is LGHNA and CDR2 is YNFKEQ. V gave up 0 bases and J gave up 2 bases; unmatched junction bases: 12. The CDR3 totals 19 residues. In nucleotides, the CDR3 is TGTGCCAGCAGCCAAGATCCGGACAGGGAGACGGGCCGCAATCAGCCCCAGCATTTT. Its translation: CASSQDPDRETGRNQPQHF.

Notes on this clone: This same CDR3 is encoded by further DNA sequences in the sample. V gene TRBV19 combines with J gene TRBJ2-5; D may be TRBD2 (5 bases). Germline CDR1 reads LNHDA; CDR2 reads SQIVND (reference sequence). This CDR3 has 13 amino acids. V lost 5 bases to trimming and J lost 2 bases, with 9 bases between them. The CDR3 loop reads CASSPRGQETQYF. DNA for the CDR3: TGTGCCAGTAGTCCCCGGGGACAAGAGACCCAGTACTTC.

The rearrangement joins TRBV28 to TRBJ2-7, with a tentative D call TRBD1 (6 bases). Trimming stripped 7 bases from V and 3 bases from J, with 16 bases between. This CDR3 has 14 residues. The V gene's germline CDR1 is MDHEN and CDR2 SYDVKM. CDR3 amino acids: CASTLTGTLYEQYF. In DNA, the CDR3 is TGTGCCAGCACCCTAACCGGGACACTCTACGAGCAGTACTTC.

The chain joins TRBV27 to TRBJ2-2, with a tentative D call TRBD2 (5 bases). Germline lookup yields CDR1 MNHEY and CDR2 SMNVEV (reference sequence). Trimming shortened V by 5 bases and J by 7 bases, and 5 bases separated the two germline ends. The CDR3 runs 11 residues. Here the CDR3 DNA reads TGTGCCAGCAGTAGCGGCGGGGAGCTGTTTTTT. Protein product: CASSSGGELFF.

This clone came up a few times. This rearrangement joins TRBV5-4 to TRBJ2-7, with D maybe TRBD2 (6 bases). CDR1 SGHNT and CDR2 YYREEE come from the germline V gene (reference sequence). The germline V and J ends were trimmed by 5 bases and 6 bases, with 12 bases remaining between them. This CDR3 spans 12 amino acids. This chain's CDR3 is CASSYRDSEQYF. DNA for the CDR3: TGTGCCAGCAGTTATCGGGACTCCGAGCAGTACTTC.

The gene calls are TRBV7-9 and TRBJ1-1; D not resolved. The CDR3 spans 13 residues. V was trimmed by 5 bases and J by 8 bases, leaving 15 bases between them. CDR1 and CDR2 from the germline V gene are SEHNR and FQNEAQ (reference sequence). DNA for the CDR3: TGTGCCAGCAGCCCCATATCACAGCCGGAAGCTTTCTTT. Amino acids: CASSPISQPEAFF.

The CDR3 sequence: CASSSDRIHTEAFF. The CDR3 DNA is TGTGCCAGTAGTTCCGACAGGATCCACACTGAAGCTTTCTTT. V gene TRBV19 combines with J gene TRBJ1-1; D perhaps matches TRBD1 (6 bases). CDR1 is LNHDA, CDR2 SQIVND, per germline (reference sequence). V was clipped by 5 bases and J by 3 bases, with 13 bases between them. The CDR3 totals 14 residues.

This chain joins TRBV2 and TRBJ2-7; perhaps D is TRBD1 or TRBD2 (5 bases each). The germline gives CDR1 SNHLY, CDR2 FYNNEI. The V and J ends lost 3 bases and 2 bases respectively, with 14 bases between them. The CDR3 is made up of 15 amino acids. DNA of the CDR3: TGTGCCAGCAGTGACCAGGACTCAGGGCCCTACGAGCAGTACTTC. This translates into CASSDQDSGPYEQYF.

The V call is TRBV11-3, the J call TRBJ2-1; the match to TRBD2 covers 7 bases. Germline loops: CDR1 SGHNT, CDR2 YENEEA. This CDR3 comprises 13 residues. J was trimmed by 6 bases and V by 5 bases; bases with no gene match: 4. This CDR3 reads CASSIWGGNEQFF. The CDR3 region has the DNA TGTGCCAGCAGCATTTGGGGGGGCAATGAGCAGTTCTTC.

The chain employs TRBV25-1 and TRBJ2-2; D ambiguous. The length of the CDR3 is 13 residues. V gave up 8 bases and J gave up 1 base, with 8 bases separating them. CDR1 is MGHDK and CDR2 is SYGVNS in the germline V gene. CDR3 sequence reads: CASRRMNTGELFF. CDR3 nucleotides: TGTGCCAGCCGGCGAATGAACACCGGGGAGCTGTTTTTT.

This chain links TRBV2 with TRBJ2-7; 11 positions match TRBD2. The CDR3 extends over 15 amino acids. The V and J ends lost 7 bases and 4 bases, in that order; junction bases with no gene match: 9. Germline CDR1 reads SNHLY; CDR2 reads FYNNEI. The CDR3 region has the DNA TGTGCCAGCATCCTCCGGATAGCGGGAGGGTACGAGCAGTACTTC. This sequence encodes CASILRIAGGYEQYF.

This chain links TRBV7-8 with TRBJ2-7; possibly TRBD2 for D (6 bases). Trimming removed 1 base at V and 0 bases at J, with 16 bases between. From germline, CDR1 is SGHVS and CDR2 FQNEAQ. CDR3 length: 17 amino acids. CDR3 nucleotides: TGTGCCAGCAGCTTAGGTCGTTTTGTGGGACTCTCCTACGAGCAGTACTTC. Amino acids: CASSLGRFVGLSYEQYF.

J is TRBJ2-5 and V is TRBV5-1; 8 nucleotides match TRBD1. The V and J ends lost 0 bases and 2 bases, in that order; junction bases with no gene match: 3. Per the germline V gene, CDR1 is SGHRS and CDR2 is YFSETQ. There are 15 residues in the CDR3. The CDR3 protein is CASSLARGRQETQYF. The CDR3 bases are TGCGCCAGCAGCTTGGCCAGGGGGCGGCAAGAGACCCAGTACTTC.

This clone came up once. V is TRBV28 and J is TRBJ1-1; D may be TRBD1 (5 bases). Trimming shortened V by 2 bases and J by 13 bases, and 17 bases separated the two germline ends. CDR1 MDHEN and CDR2 SYDVKM come from the germline V gene. The CDR3 is 13 residues long. CDR3 in amino acids: CASSLGGAASVFF. CDR3 nucleotide sequence: TGTGCCAGCAGTTTAGGAGGGGCCGCAAGTGTTTTCTTT.

The rearrangement links TRBV9 to TRBJ2-2, with D possibly called TRBD1 or TRBD2 (5 bases each). Per the germline V gene, CDR1 is SGDLS and CDR2 is YYNGEE. The CDR3 totals 15 residues. V lost 0 bases and J lost 2, with 8 bases in between. The chain's CDR3 is CASSVVGTNTGELFF. CDR3 DNA: TGTGCCAGCAGCGTAGTCGGGACCAACACCGGGGAGCTGTTTTTT.

This chain links TRBV19 with TRBJ2-7; 8 bases match TRBD2. The ends lost 6 bases at V and 4 bases at J; junction bases unmatched: 11. The germline CDR1 and CDR2 sequences are LNHDA and SQIVND (reference sequence). The CDR3 sequence is 15 residues long. CDR3 region: CASSVGSGSFYEQYF. The CDR3 nucleotides are TGTGCCAGTAGCGTCGGGAGCGGGAGCTTTTACGAGCAGTACTTC.

V is TRBV15 and J is TRBJ2-7; 9 nucleotides match TRBD2. Trimming removed 2 bases from V and 1 base from J; junction bases left unmatched: 3. The germline V gene encodes CDR1 LNHNV and CDR2 YYDKDF (reference sequence). CDR3 length: 15 residues. The CDR3 DNA follows: TGTGCCACCAGCAGAAGGCTAGCGGGATCCTACGAGCAGTACTTC. It yields the protein CATSRRLAGSYEQYF.

The rearrangement uses TRBV27 and TRBJ2-2; tentatively, D is TRBD1 or TRBD2 (5 bases each). The germline V gene encodes CDR1 MNHEY and CDR2 SMNVEV (reference sequence). Trimming cost V 7 bases and J 4 bases, with 16 bases left between them. This CDR3 comprises 15 residues. CDR3 region: CASTQGVRGTGELFF. Here the CDR3 DNA reads TGTGCCAGCACCCAGGGAGTACGCGGCACCGGGGAGCTGTTTTTT.

The rearrangement links TRBV29-1 to TRBJ1-2; tentatively, D is TRBD1 (5 bases). The CDR3 runs to 14 residues. V was trimmed by 3 bases and J by 5 bases, leaving 16 bases between them. CDR1 is SQVTM, CDR2 ANQGSEA, per germline. The CDR3 DNA is TGCAGCGTTGATGGGGCAGGGTCGACTTATGGCTACACCTTC. As protein: CSVDGAGSTYGYTF.

The chain has TRBV5-6 and TRBJ2-1, with 7 bases aligning to TRBD2. This CDR3 is 15 amino acids long. J was trimmed by 10 bases and V by 6 bases; bases with no gene match: 16. Germline lookup yields CDR1 SGHDT and CDR2 YYEEEE. CDR3 sequence (DNA): TGTGCCAGCACCTTAGGGACTACACGGTTCGGGGAGCAGTTCTTC. This codes for CASTLGTTRFGEQFF.

The chain recombines TRBV27 with TRBJ2-7, with TRBD2 matching 8 bases. Germline V lookup: CDR1 MNHEY, CDR2 SMNVEV (reference sequence). CDR3 length: 14 amino acids. Germline trimming cut 6 bases from V and 7 bases from J; bases unmatched to any gene: 11. In nucleotides, the CDR3 is TGTGCCAGCAGCCCTGGAGCGGGAGTAGGAGAGCAGTACTTC. Amino acid sequence: CASSPGAGVGEQYF.

The J gene is TRBJ1-4, the V gene TRBV28; 8 nucleotides match TRBD1. The CDR3 runs to 13 residues. Germline lookup yields CDR1 MDHEN and CDR2 SYDVKM. Trimming removed 8 bases from V and 8 bases from J; junction bases left unmatched: 7. DNA of the CDR3: TGTGCCAGCCGGACAGGGAGGTACGAAAAACTGTTTTTT. It yields the protein CASRTGRYEKLFF.

This clone was counted a few times. This chain links TRBV4-1 with TRBJ2-7; a possible D gene is TRBD1 (6 bases). The V gene lost 4 bases and the J gene lost 2 bases, with 9 bases spanning the gap. Germline loops: CDR1 MGHRA, CDR2 YSYEKL. The CDR3 contains 13 residues. This CDR3 reads CASSPGVPYEQYF. The DNA of the CDR3 is TGCGCCAGCAGCCCAGGGGTCCCCTACGAGCAGTACTTC.

The rearrangement links TRBV9 to TRBJ2-7; possible D gene TRBD1, 6 bases. The length of the CDR3 is 15 residues. CDR1 is SGDLS and CDR2 is YYNGEE in the germline V gene. The V end lost 3 bases, the J end lost 2 bases, and 15 bases lay between the germline ends. Here the CDR3 DNA reads TGTGCCAGCAGCGAGGCCGGGACAACTACCTACGAGCAGTACTTC. This sequence encodes CASSEAGTTTYEQYF.

The V and J genes are TRBV9 and TRBJ2-1, with 10 bases fitting TRBD1. CDR3 length: 14 residues. The germline CDR1 and CDR2 sequences are SGDLS and YYNGEE. V was pared by 4 bases and J by 6 bases, with 4 bases of the junction left unmatched. The chain's CDR3 is CASSTTGGFNEQFF. In nucleotides, the CDR3 is TGTGCCAGCAGCACGACAGGGGGCTTCAATGAGCAGTTCTTC.

V is TRBV12-5 and J is TRBJ1-3, with 7 nucleotides matching TRBD1. The CDR3 has 16 residues. The germline gives CDR1 LGHNT, CDR2 FRNRAP. The trim removed 2 bases at V and 2 bases at J, leaving 6 bases unmatched. The CDR3 protein is CASGLNPGTAGNTIYF. The CDR3 coding sequence is TGTGCTAGTGGTTTGAACCCGGGGACAGCTGGAAACACCATATATTTT.

V and J are TRBV19 and TRBJ2-1, with D tentatively TRBD2 (6 bases). The V gene lost 7 bases and the J gene lost 7 bases, with 14 bases spanning the gap. In germline, CDR1 is LNHDA, CDR2 SQIVND (reference sequence). This CDR3 is built from 13 residues. The CDR3 protein is CASTGLSPNEQFF. Here the CDR3 DNA reads TGTGCCAGTACCGGACTATCCCCTAATGAGCAGTTCTTC.

The genes are TRBV14 and TRBJ2-7, with D perhaps matching TRBD1 (6 bases). The germline V gene encodes CDR1 SGHDN and CDR2 FVKESK. CDR3 length equals 13 residues. V lost 3 bases and J 6 bases, leaving 12 bases between the germline ends. Here the CDR3 reads CASSQTARGEQYF. Written as DNA, the CDR3 is TGTGCCAGCAGCCAGACCGCCAGGGGCGAGCAGTACTTC.